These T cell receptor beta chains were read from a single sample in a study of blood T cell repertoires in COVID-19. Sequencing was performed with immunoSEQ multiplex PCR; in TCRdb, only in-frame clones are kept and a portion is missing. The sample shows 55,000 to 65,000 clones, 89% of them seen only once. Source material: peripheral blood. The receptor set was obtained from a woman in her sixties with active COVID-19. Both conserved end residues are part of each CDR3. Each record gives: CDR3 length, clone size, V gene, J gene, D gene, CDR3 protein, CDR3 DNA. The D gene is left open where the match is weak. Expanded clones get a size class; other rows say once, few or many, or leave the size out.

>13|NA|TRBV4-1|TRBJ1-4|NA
CASSQGLAEKLFF
TGCGCCAGCAGCCAAGGACTGGCTGAAAAACTGTTTTTT
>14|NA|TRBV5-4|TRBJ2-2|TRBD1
CASSLRGRTGELFF
TGTGCCAGCAGCTTAAGGGGGCGGACCGGGGAGCTGTTTTTT
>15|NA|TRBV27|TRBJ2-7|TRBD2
CASSLSLAGFGEQYF
TGTGCCAGCAGTTTATCCCTAGCGGGATTTGGGGAGCAGTACTTC
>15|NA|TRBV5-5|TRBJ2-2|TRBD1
CASSFTGGATGELFF
TGTGCCAGCAGCTTTACAGGGGGCGCGACCGGGGAGCTGTTTTTT
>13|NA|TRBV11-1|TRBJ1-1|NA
CASSLDEGSEAFF
TGTGCCAGCAGCTTAGATGAGGGCAGTGAAGCTTTCTTT
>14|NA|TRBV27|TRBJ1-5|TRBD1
CASSGDRGHQPQHF
TGTGCCAGCAGTGGGGACAGGGGCCATCAGCCCCAGCATTTT
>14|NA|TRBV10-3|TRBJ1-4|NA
CAISVGQSGEKLFF
TGTGCCATCAGTGTCGGACAGTCAGGTGAAAAACTGTTTTTT
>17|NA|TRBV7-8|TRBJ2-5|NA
CASSLVGAVDTQETQYF
TGTGCCAGCAGCTTAGTAGGGGCCGTGGATACTCAAGAGACCCAGTACTTC
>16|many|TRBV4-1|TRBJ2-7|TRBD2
CASSQEFTGGPYEQYF
TGCGCCAGCAGCCAAGAGTTCACGGGGGGGCCGTACGAGCAGTACTTC
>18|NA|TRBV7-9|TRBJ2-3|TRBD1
CASSLGQGEALSTDTQYF
TGTGCCAGCAGCTTGGGACAGGGGGAGGCATTAAGCACAGATACGCAGTATTTT
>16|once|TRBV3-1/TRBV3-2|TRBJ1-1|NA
CASSQDGRGLGTEAFF
TGTGCCAGCAGCCAAGATGGGCGGGGGCTAGGCACTGAAGCTTTCTTT
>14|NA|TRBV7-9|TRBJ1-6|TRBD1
CASSLTGGGPPLHF
TGTGCCAGCAGCTTAACAGGGGGCGGGCCACCCCTCCACTTT
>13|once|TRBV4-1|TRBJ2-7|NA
CASSQGTSYEQYF
TGCGCCAGCAGCCAGGGGACATCCTACGAGCAGTACTTC
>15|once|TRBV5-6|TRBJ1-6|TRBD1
CASSLEGQGYSPLHF
TGTGCCAGCAGCTTGGAAGGACAGGGGTATTCACCCCTCCACTTT
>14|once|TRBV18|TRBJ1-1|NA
CANRPQGSNTEAFF
TGTGCCAACCGGCCCCAGGGGAGCAACACTGAAGCTTTCTTT
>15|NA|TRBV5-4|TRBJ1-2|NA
CASSFGGGRRYGYTF
TGTGCCAGCAGCTTCGGTGGCGGTCGGCGTTATGGCTACACCTTC
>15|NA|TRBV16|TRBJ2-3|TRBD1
CASSQGQGRTDTQYF
TGTGCCAGCAGCCAGGGACAGGGACGCACAGATACGCAGTATTTT
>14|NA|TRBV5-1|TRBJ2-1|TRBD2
CATTSGGPYNEQFF
TGCGCCACCACTAGCGGGGGGCCTTACAATGAGCAGTTCTTC
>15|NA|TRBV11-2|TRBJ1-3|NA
CASSLDAATRNTIYF
TGTGCCAGCAGCTTAGATGCGGCTACGAGAAACACCATATATTTT
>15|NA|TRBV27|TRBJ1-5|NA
CASSYLGGNNQPQHF
TGTGCCAGCAGTTATTTGGGGGGGAACAATCAGCCCCAGCATTTT
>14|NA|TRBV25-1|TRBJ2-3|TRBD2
CASSLGGEADTQYF
TGTGCCAGCAGCCTGGGGGGGGAGGCAGATACGCAGTATTTT
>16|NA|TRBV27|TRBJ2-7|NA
CASSLSVGQFRYEQYF
TGTGCCAGCAGTTTATCGGTTGGGCAGTTTAGGTACGAGCAGTACTTC
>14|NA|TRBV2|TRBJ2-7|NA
CASSETGLYEEQYF
TGTGCCAGCAGTGAGACAGGACTCTACGAAGAGCAGTACTTC
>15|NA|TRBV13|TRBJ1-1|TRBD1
CASSSSATGGGSAFF
TGTGCCAGCAGCTCCTCGGCGACAGGGGGCGGGTCGGCTTTCTTT
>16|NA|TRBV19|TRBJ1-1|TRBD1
CASSPGQGRGNTEAFF
TGTGCCAGTAGTCCGGGACAGGGAAGAGGGAACACTGAAGCTTTCTTT
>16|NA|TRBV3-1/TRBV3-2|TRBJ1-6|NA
CASSQLAGVNNSPLHF
TGTGCCAGCAGCCAACTCGCGGGGGTGAATAATTCACCCCTCCACTTT
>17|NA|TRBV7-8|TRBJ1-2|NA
CASSPTGQLSLDYGYTF
TGTGCCAGCAGCCCTACGGGACAACTTTCACTTGACTATGGCTACACCTTC
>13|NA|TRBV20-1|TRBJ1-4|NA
CSASGQGNRKLFF
TGCAGTGCTAGTGGGCAGGGGAACCGAAAACTGTTTTTT
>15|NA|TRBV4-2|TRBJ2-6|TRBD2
CASTTGGSGANVLTF
TGTGCCAGCACCACGGGGGGGTCTGGGGCCAACGTCCTGACTTTC
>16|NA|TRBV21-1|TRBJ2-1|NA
CASSSVSSGGYNEQFF
TGTGCCAGCAGCAGCGTGTCTAGCGGGGGCTACAATGAGCAGTTCTTC
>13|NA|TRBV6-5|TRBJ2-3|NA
CASSHALADTQYF
TGTGCCAGCAGTCACGCACTAGCAGATACGCAGTATTTT
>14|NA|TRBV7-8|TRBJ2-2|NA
CASSPTGNTGELFF
TGTGCCAGCAGCCCGACAGGAAACACCGGGGAGCTGTTTTTT
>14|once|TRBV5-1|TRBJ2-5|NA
CASGLNVFQETQYF
TGCGCCAGCGGCTTGAATGTATTCCAAGAGACCCAGTACTTC
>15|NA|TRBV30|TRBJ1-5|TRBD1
CAWSVGGQGNQPQHF
TGTGCCTGGAGTGTAGGGGGCCAGGGCAATCAGCCCCAGCATTTT
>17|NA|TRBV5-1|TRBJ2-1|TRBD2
CASSFQGLAADYNEQFF
TGCGCCAGCAGCTTCCAGGGACTAGCAGCCGACTACAATGAGCAGTTCTTC
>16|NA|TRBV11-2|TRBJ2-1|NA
CASSTKGGGALGEQFF
TGTGCCAGCAGCACAAAGGGTGGCGGGGCTTTGGGTGAGCAGTTCTTC
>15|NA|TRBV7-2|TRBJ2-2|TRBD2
CASSPPGLVTGELFF
TGTGCCAGCAGCCCCCCGGGACTAGTGACCGGGGAGCTGTTTTTT
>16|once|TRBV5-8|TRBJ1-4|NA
CASSFRVGATNEKLFF
TGTGCCAGCAGCTTCAGGGTTGGAGCAACTAATGAAAAACTGTTTTTT
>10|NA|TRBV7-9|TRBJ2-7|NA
CASSTYEQYF
TGTGCCAGCAGCACTTACGAGCAGTACTTC
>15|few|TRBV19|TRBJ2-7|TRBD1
CASSRSTGAGYEQYF
TGTGCCAGTAGTCGCTCGACAGGGGCGGGCTACGAGCAGTACTTC
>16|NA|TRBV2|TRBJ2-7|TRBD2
CASRTTSGGARYEQYF
TGTGCCAGCAGAACTACTAGCGGTGGGGCCAGGTACGAGCAGTACTTC
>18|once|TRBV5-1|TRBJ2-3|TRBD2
CASSSTGTSRPPPDTQYF
TGCGCCAGCAGCTCTACCGGGACTAGCCGTCCCCCCCCAGATACGCAGTATTTT
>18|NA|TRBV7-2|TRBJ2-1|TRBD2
CASSYDLGGGTSYNEQFF
TGTGCCAGCAGCTACGACTTGGGCGGGGGGACATCCTACAATGAGCAGTTCTTC
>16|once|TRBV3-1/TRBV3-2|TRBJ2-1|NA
CASSPQGTGGHNEQFF
TGTGCCAGCAGCCCCCAGGGGACGGGGGGTCACAATGAGCAGTTCTTC
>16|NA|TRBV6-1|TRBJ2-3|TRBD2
CASSGVTSGGTDTQYF
TGTGCCAGCAGTGGAGTTACTAGCGGGGGAACAGATACGCAGTATTTT
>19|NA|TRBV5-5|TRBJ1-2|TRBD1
CASSLGGTGVRVGLDGYTF
TGTGCCAGCAGCTTGGGAGGGACAGGGGTGAGGGTAGGACTGGATGGCTACACCTTC
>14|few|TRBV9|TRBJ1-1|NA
CASSEGLGNTEAFF
TGTGCCAGCAGCGAGGGACTGGGGAACACTGAAGCTTTCTTT
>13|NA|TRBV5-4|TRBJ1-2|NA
CASSERVDYGYTF
TGTGCCAGCAGCGAGAGGGTCGACTATGGCTACACCTTC
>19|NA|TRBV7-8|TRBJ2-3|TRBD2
CASSEIHSGVSASTDTQYF
TGTGCCAGCAGCGAGATCCATAGCGGGGTTTCAGCTAGCACAGATACGCAGTATTTT
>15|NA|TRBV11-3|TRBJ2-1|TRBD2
CASSLAGGSYNEQFF
TGTGCCAGCAGCTTAGCGGGGGGCTCCTACAATGAGCAGTTCTTC
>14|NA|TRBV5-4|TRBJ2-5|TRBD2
CASSLELAQETQYF
TGTGCCAGCAGCTTGGAACTAGCGCAAGAGACCCAGTACTTC
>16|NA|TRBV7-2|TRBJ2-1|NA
CASSPSGLSSYNEQFF
TGTGCCAGCAGCCCAAGCGGCCTTAGCTCCTACAATGAGCAGTTCTTC
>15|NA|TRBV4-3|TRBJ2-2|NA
CASSRAQGYTGELFF
TGCGCCAGCAGCCGAGCACAGGGTTACACCGGGGAGCTGTTTTTT
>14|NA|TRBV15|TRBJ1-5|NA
CATSSTGLYQPQHF
TGTGCCACCAGCAGTACAGGGTTGTATCAGCCCCAGCATTTT
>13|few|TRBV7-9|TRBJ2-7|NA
CASSFLKLYEQYF
TGTGCCAGCAGCTTTTTGAAACTCTACGAGCAGTACTTC
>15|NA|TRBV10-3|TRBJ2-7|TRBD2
CAISGSSGGLYEQYF
TGTGCCATCAGTGGATCTAGCGGGGGGCTTTACGAGCAGTACTTC
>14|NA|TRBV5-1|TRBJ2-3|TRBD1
CASSSRTGRDTQYF
TGCGCCAGCAGCTCGAGGACAGGGAGAGATACGCAGTATTTT
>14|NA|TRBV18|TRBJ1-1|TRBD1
CASSIDRDSTEAFF
TGTGCCAGCTCAATCGACCGGGACAGCACTGAAGCTTTCTTT